The T cell receptor (beta chain) under discussion was sequenced for a study of T cell responses to AZD1222 COVID-19 vaccine. Study-wide results and limits: With dominance at 160-218 and 743-854, vaccine-associated CD4 TCRs spanned spike.

Germline assignment: CDR1 GTSNPN and CDR2 SVGIG (reference sequence). The ends were cut back, 2 bases at V and 5 bases at J, with 12 bases in the middle. This CDR3 is 13 amino acids long. This table comes from immunoSEQ multiplex PCR, and its TCRdb copy is limited to in-frame clones, with some not included. Altogether approximately 81,000 clones are present, about 90% being singletons, with the ten largest covering 3.5% to 5.5%. As regards this clone: Its antigen is unidentified.

The receptor's source is an adult in good health. The rearrangement links TRBV30 to TRBJ2-5; maybe TRBD1 (6 bases). The sequencing used peripheral blood, collected on day 0 of MenACWY control vaccination. The DNA for the CDR3 is TGTGCCTGGAGTACGACAGGACGGGAGACCCAGTACTTC. This sequence encodes CAWSTTGRETQYF.